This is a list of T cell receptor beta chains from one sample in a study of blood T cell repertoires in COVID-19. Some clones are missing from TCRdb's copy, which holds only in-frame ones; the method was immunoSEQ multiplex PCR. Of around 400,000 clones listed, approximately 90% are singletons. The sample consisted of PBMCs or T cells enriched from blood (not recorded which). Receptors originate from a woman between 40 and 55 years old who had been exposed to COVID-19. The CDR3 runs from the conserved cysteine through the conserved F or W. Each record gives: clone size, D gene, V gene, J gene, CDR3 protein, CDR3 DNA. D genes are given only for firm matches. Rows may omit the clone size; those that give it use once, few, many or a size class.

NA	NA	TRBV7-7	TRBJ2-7	CASSPDRTASYEQYF	TGTGCTAGCAGCCCTGACAGGACCGCCTCCTACGAGCAGTACTTC
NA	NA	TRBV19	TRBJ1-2	CASRGGGRSGYTF	TGTGCCAGTAGGGGAGGGGGGCGAAGTGGCTACACCTTC
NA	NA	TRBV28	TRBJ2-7	CASTRQLLPYEQYF	TGTGCCAGCACCAGACAGCTTTTACCCTACGAGCAGTACTTC
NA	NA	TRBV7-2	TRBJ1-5	CASSRQYNQPQHF	TGTGCCAGCAGCCGACAGTACAATCAGCCCCAGCATTTT
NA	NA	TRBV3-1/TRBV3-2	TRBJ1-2	CASSQVGEVYTF	TGTGCCAGCAGCCAAGTCGGCGAGGTCTACACCTTC
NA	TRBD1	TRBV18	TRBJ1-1	CASSPRQGGWAFF	TGTGCCAGCTCACCTAGACAGGGGGGCTGGGCTTTCTTT
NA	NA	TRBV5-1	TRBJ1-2	CASSAQGSSYGYTF	TGCGCCAGCAGCGCCCAGGGTAGCAGCTATGGCTACACCTTC
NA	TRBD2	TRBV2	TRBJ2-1	CASSQLGLAKSSYNEQFF	TGTGCCAGCAGTCAACTAGGACTAGCCAAGAGCTCCTACAATGAGCAGTTCTTC
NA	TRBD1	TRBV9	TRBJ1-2	CASSVAVGGYYGYTF	TGTGCCAGCAGCGTAGCAGTAGGGGGCTACTATGGCTACACCTTC
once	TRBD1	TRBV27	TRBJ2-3	CASSSRQGHLRDTQYF	TGTGCCAGCAGTTCGAGACAGGGTCATCTCAGGGATACGCAGTATTTT
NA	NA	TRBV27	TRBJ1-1	CASRVEGGTEAFF	TGTGCCAGCAGGGTCGAAGGGGGCACTGAAGCTTTCTTT
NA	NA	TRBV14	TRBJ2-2	CASSQEGWGTTGELFF	TGTGCCAGCAGCCAAGAAGGATGGGGCACCACCGGGGAGCTGTTTTTT
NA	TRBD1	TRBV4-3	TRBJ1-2	CASSLATGAYGYTF	TGCGCCAGCAGCCTAGCAACAGGGGCCTATGGCTACACCTTC
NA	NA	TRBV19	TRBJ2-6	CASEQRGSGANVLTF	TGTGCCAGTGAACAAAGGGGCTCTGGGGCCAACGTCCTGACTTTC
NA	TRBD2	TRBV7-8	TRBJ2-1	CASSLRTSSEQFF	TGTGCCAGCAGCTTACGGACTAGCAGTGAGCAGTTCTTC